A single sample is the source of the 27 T cell receptor beta chains below, sequenced in a study of T cell repertoires in cytomegalovirus infection. Their target antigens are unknown. MiXCR, applied by TCRdb to the reads, yields one record per CDR3 protein. Of roughly 19,000 distinct CDR3 sequences in the sample, 35% to 45% were seen once. The sequences come from CD8+ T cells from cultured PBMCs, collected from culture after CMV antigen stimulation. These receptors all stem from a human donor in good health (CMV status not recorded). Some clones in this sample may be carry-over from other donors' samples.

This sequence joins TRBV4-1 and TRBJ1-1, with D perhaps TRBD1 (6 bases). The CDR3 is 15 amino acids. V gave up 1 base and J gave up 0 bases, with 9 bases separating them. Germline CDR1 reads MGHRA; CDR2 reads YSYEKL. The CDR3 DNA is TGCGCCAGCAGCCAAGGACAGGACATGAACACTGAAGCTTTCTTT. This codes for CASSQGQDMNTEAFF.

This clonotype was picked up many times. J is TRBJ2-1 and V is TRBV6-4; 11 nucleotides line up with TRBD1. The germline V gene encodes CDR1 MRHNA and CDR2 SNTAGT. With 4 bases clipped from V and 3 bases from J, the junction kept 2 bases outside the gene matches. The CDR3 contains 15 residues. This CDR3 is CASSVGTGGYNEQFF. CDR3 DNA: TGTGCCAGCAGTGTTGGGACAGGGGGCTACAATGAGCAGTTCTTC.

This rearrangement joins TRBV30 to TRBJ1-1, with a tentative D call TRBD1 (5 bases). Germline lookup yields CDR1 GTSNPN and CDR2 SVGIG (reference sequence). The CDR3 has 12 residues. Trimming took off 0 bases at V and 7 bases at J, with 9 bases between the two ends. CDR3 nucleotides: TGTGCCTGGAGTGTAAAGGGGAGTGAAGCTTTCTTT. This sequence encodes CAWSVKGSEAFF.

The chain joins TRBV7-6 to TRBJ2-1, with 14 bases identical to TRBD2. Germline loops: CDR1 SGHVS, CDR2 FNYEAQ. Trimming at V came to 0 bases and at J to 0 bases, leaving 13 bases not matched to a gene. CDR3 length: 22 residues. Here the CDR3 reads CASSLAGTSGGRNLSSYNEQFF. DNA of the CDR3: TGTGCCAGCAGCTTAGCGGGGACTAGCGGGGGCCGGAACCTTAGCTCCTACAATGAGCAGTTCTTC.

The rearrangement links TRBV30 to TRBJ2-1, with 10 bases lining up with TRBD2. The ends lost 0 bases at V and 4 bases at J; junction bases unmatched: 9. CDR1 GTSNPN and CDR2 SVGIG come from the germline V gene (reference sequence). The CDR3 has 17 amino acids. CDR3 DNA sequence: TGTGCCTGGAGTGTTGGAATTCTAGCGGGAGCGTACAATGAGCAGTTCTTC. This gives the protein CAWSVGILAGAYNEQFF.

This clonotype was counted a few times. The gene calls are TRBV12-3 or TRBV12-4 and TRBJ2-7, with D possibly TRBD1 on 5 matching bases. V lost 4 bases, J lost 0 bases, and 10 bases lay in between. CDR3 length: 14 residues. The DNA for the CDR3 is TGTGCCAGCAGTTCCGGACACACCTCCTACGAGCAGTACTTC. This translates into CASSSGHTSYEQYF.

This clonotype was counted a few times. The chain is built from TRBV12-3 or TRBV12-4 and TRBJ2-3; TRBD1 or TRBD2 may be the D gene (5 bases each). The CDR3 totals 14 residues. The germline V and J ends were trimmed by 6 bases and 1 base, with 11 bases remaining between them. Here the CDR3 reads CASSTGTGTDTQYF. DNA of the CDR3: TGTGCCAGCAGCACTGGGACGGGCACAGATACGCAGTATTTT.

This chain links TRBV4-3 with TRBJ2-7; 9 bases line up with TRBD1. This CDR3 has 16 amino acids. Germline values: CDR1 LGHNA, CDR2 YSLEER. J lost 3 bases, V lost 0 bases, and 6 bases had no gene match. CDR3 DNA: TGCGCCAGCAGCCAAGAGTGGCGACAGGGGGGCTACGAGCAGTACTTC. It yields the protein CASSQEWRQGGYEQYF.

The CDR3 sequence: CASIPRAGTVEGGGVQETQYF. As DNA, the CDR3 is TGTGCCAGCATCCCAAGAGCCGGGACAGTCGAAGGGGGGGGGGTCCAAGAGACCCAGTACTTC. The V and J genes are TRBV28 and TRBJ2-5; the D gene could be TRBD1 or TRBD2 (7 bases each). CDR3 length: 21 amino acids. Germline V gives CDR1 MDHEN, CDR2 SYDVKM. V gave up 7 bases and J gave up 1 base, with 34 bases separating them.

This clonotype has a count of ten or more. This chain links TRBV6-2 or TRBV6-3 with TRBJ1-2, with 7 bases identical to TRBD1. V lost 8 bases to trimming and J lost 2 bases; unmatched junction nucleotides: 11. The V gene's germline CDR1 is MNHEY and CDR2 SVGEGT. The CDR3 consists of 15 residues. The CDR3 spells CASRNPEQGNYGYTF. The DNA for the CDR3 is TGTGCCAGCCGGAATCCCGAACAGGGGAACTATGGCTACACCTTC.

The chain joins TRBV7-2 to TRBJ2-3; TRBD2 is a possible D gene (5 bases). CDR1 is SGHTA and CDR2 is FQGNSA in the germline V gene. Trimming stripped 5 bases from V and 2 bases from J, with 20 bases between. The length of the CDR3 is 17 residues. CDR3 nucleotide sequence: TGTGCCAGCAGCCCCCGTCGGGCGTTCGGACTCACAGATACGCAGTATTTT. Its translation is CASSPRRAFGLTDTQYF.

This clonotype appeared a single time. This chain links TRBV19 with TRBJ2-7, with 7 bases identical to TRBD1. V trimming: 9 bases; J trimming: 0 bases; junction bases outside the gene matches: 8. CDR3 size: 14 residues. In germline, CDR1 is LNHDA, CDR2 SQIVND (reference sequence). The CDR3 sequence is CASRQGGNSYEQYF. For the CDR3, the DNA is TGTGCCAGCAGACAGGGTGGGAACTCCTACGAGCAGTACTTC.

The chain recombines TRBV18 with TRBJ2-4, with 7 bases lining up with TRBD2. The CDR3 spans 15 residues. The V segment lost 5 bases and the J segment 8 bases; nucleotides outside the gene matches: 12. CDR1 and CDR2 from the germline V gene are KGHSH and LQKENI. In DNA form, the CDR3 reads TGTGCCAGCTCATCGTCATCAGCGGGGATGGACATTCAGTACTTC. Protein: CASSSSSAGMDIQYF.

The rearrangement uses TRBV6-6 and TRBJ1-1; 12 bases are shared with TRBD1. Germline trimming cut 2 bases from V and 3 bases from J; bases unmatched to any gene: 7. Germline CDR1 reads MNHNY; CDR2 reads SVGAGI (reference sequence). The CDR3 totals 17 residues. CDR3 loop: CASSYVRDRGLDTEAFF. CDR3 nucleotide sequence: TGTGCCAGCAGTTACGTCCGGGACAGGGGGCTCGACACTGAAGCTTTCTTT.

This clonotype came up a few times. The rearrangement uses TRBV7-9 and TRBJ1-1; D not resolved. Germline V lookup: CDR1 SEHNR, CDR2 FQNEAQ (reference sequence). V was shortened by 1 base and J by 6 bases, with 9 bases between the two germline ends. This CDR3 is built from 13 residues. The CDR3, as DNA: TGTGCCAGCAGCTTAGTCGCGCCAGCTGAAGCTTTCTTT. Amino acids: CASSLVAPAEAFF.

This chain uses TRBV7-2 with TRBJ1-5; D uncertain. Trimming took 1 base from V and 2 from J, leaving 0 bases between them. This CDR3 is built from 12 residues. Per the germline V gene, CDR1 is SGHTA and CDR2 is FQGNSA. The CDR3 coding sequence is TGTGCCAGCAGCTTAGGCAATCAGCCCCAGCATTTT. Translated, it gives CASSLGNQPQHF.

V gene TRBV2 combines with J gene TRBJ2-7; D is unresolved. CDR3 length: 13 residues. The germline V and J ends were trimmed by 1 base and 1 base, with 5 bases remaining between them. CDR1 and CDR2 from the germline V gene are SNHLY and FYNNEI. The CDR3 loop is CASSEVDSYEQYF. The CDR3 nucleotides read TGTGCCAGCAGTGAAGTCGATTCCTACGAGCAGTACTTC.

This clonotype has a handful of counts. This chain joins TRBV27 and TRBJ2-2; D gene unclear. V shed 8 bases and J shed 6 bases, with 10 bases lying between them. Germline lookup yields CDR1 MNHEY and CDR2 SMNVEV (reference sequence). This CDR3 is 12 amino acids long. DNA of the CDR3: TGTGCCAGCTGCCGAATACCCGGGGAGCTGTTTTTT. This encodes CASCRIPGELFF.

The V call is TRBV4-3, the J call TRBJ2-7; 8 bases are shared with TRBD2. There are 14 residues in the CDR3. Germline V gives CDR1 LGHNA, CDR2 YSLEER. V shed 2 bases and J 3 bases; nucleotides not matched to a gene: 3. The CDR3 DNA reads TGCGCCAGCAGCCAAACTGGGACTAGCTACGAGCAGTACTTC. It codes for CASSQTGTSYEQYF.

The chain has TRBV28 and TRBJ1-5; 11 bases line up with TRBD1. V shed 3 bases, J shed 7 bases, and the junction held 5 bases outside the gene matches. The CDR3 has 15 amino acids. Germline CDR1 is MDHEN and CDR2 is SYDVKM. CDR3 amino acids: CASSFGQGAGQPQHF. CDR3 nucleotides: TGTGCCAGCAGTTTTGGACAGGGGGCGGGACAGCCCCAGCATTTT.

V gene TRBV7-2 combines with J gene TRBJ2-1, with a tentative D call TRBD1 (5 bases). The V gene's germline CDR1 is SGHTA and CDR2 FQGNSA. The CDR3 is made up of 16 amino acids. Between the trimmed V and J ends, which lost 5 bases and 3 bases, there was a span of 17 bases. Here the CDR3 reads CASSASGAKGYNEQFF. CDR3 coding DNA: TGTGCCAGCAGCGCCAGTGGGGCGAAGGGCTACAATGAGCAGTTCTTC.

The rearrangement uses TRBV11-3 and TRBJ2-1; the D gene is possibly TRBD1 (6 bases). The germline gives CDR1 SGHNT, CDR2 YENEEA. The CDR3 sequence is 15 residues long. V lost 1 base and J 5 bases, leaving 12 bases between the germline ends. The CDR3 reads CASSLGMGANNEQFF. For the CDR3, the DNA is TGTGCCAGCAGCTTAGGGATGGGGGCCAACAATGAGCAGTTCTTC. The variable domain in full, with the rest retrieved from reference TRBV11-3 and TRBJ2-1, is EAGVVQSPRYKIIEKKQPVAFWCNPISGHNTLYWYLQNLGQGPELLIRYENEEAVDDSQLPKDRFSAERLKGVDSTLKIQPAELGDSAVYLCASSLGMGANNEQFFGPGTRLTVL.

The chain combines TRBV19 with TRBJ1-1; D ambiguous. Trimming removed 3 bases at V and 0 bases at J, with 14 bases between. The CDR3 covers 16 residues. From germline, CDR1 is LNHDA and CDR2 SQIVND (reference sequence). CDR3 residues: CASSMGLGLMNTEAFF. As DNA, the CDR3 is TGTGCCAGTAGTATGGGGTTGGGGTTGATGAACACTGAAGCTTTCTTT.

This chain connects TRBV7-8 to TRBJ2-7, with no clear D. The V end lost 1 base, the J end lost 3 bases, and 7 bases lay between the germline ends. The CDR3 spans 13 residues. Per germline, CDR1 SGHVS and CDR2 FQNEAQ. CDR3 protein: CASSLGRNYEQYF. CDR3 coding DNA: TGTGCCAGCAGCTTAGGACGGAACTACGAGCAGTACTTC.

This clonotype was found many times. This chain links TRBV10-2 with TRBJ1-1, with 7 bases that match TRBD1. The V gene's germline CDR1 is WSHSY and CDR2 SAAADI. V shed 5 bases, J shed 4 bases, and the junction held 4 bases outside the gene matches. The CDR3 is made up of 13 amino acids. CDR3 DNA sequence: TGCGCCAGCAGTAGGGACAGTTCCACTGAAGCTTTCTTT. Its protein is CASSRDSSTEAFF.

The V call is TRBV12-3 or TRBV12-4, the J call TRBJ2-7; TRBD1 matches 8 bases. V gave up 2 bases and J gave up 2 bases; unmatched junction bases: 2. CDR3 length: 14 residues. The CDR3: CASSLRQGTYEQYF. CDR3 nucleotides: TGTGCCAGCAGTTTACGACAGGGGACCTACGAGCAGTACTTC.

V usage is TRBV7-9 and J usage is TRBJ2-7, with unresolved D. The CDR3 has 17 amino acids. With 6 bases removed from V and 0 bases from J, the gap between germline ends came to 21 bases. Germline CDR1 reads SEHNR; CDR2 reads FQNEAQ (reference sequence). CDR3 in amino acids: CASSPKERKTASYEQYF. The CDR3 DNA is TGTGCCAGCAGTCCCAAGGAGCGCAAAACCGCCTCCTACGAGCAGTACTTC.